This T cell receptor (beta chain) was found in a study of blood T cell repertoires in COVID-19. Overall study context: The origin of the acute and convalescent COVID-19 samples was the United States, Italy and Spain. T cells, B-cell-depleted T cells, or PBMCs supplied cDNA or gDNA.

The trim removed 8 bases at V and 0 bases at J, leaving 4 bases unmatched. The CDR3 totals 14 residues. CDR1 is LNHDA, CDR2 SQIVND, per germline (reference sequence). In the original workflow: Researchers report that nucleated cell counts were estimated from reference gene primer amplification. Sequencing was performed with immunoSEQ multiplex PCR; in TCRdb, only in-frame clones are kept and a portion is missing. That table is the source of V, J and clone size, and D and trimming were worked out from the DNA. The sample carries around 99,000 clones, around 82% recorded once. This TCR derives from a woman aged 50 to 65 with acute or convalescent COVID-19. The V and J genes are TRBV19 and TRBJ1-5, with TRBD1 identical over 7 bases. The sequenced sample was peripheral blood. The CDR3: CASVTGDSNQPQHF. CDR3 coding DNA: TGTGCCAGTGTTACAGGGGATAGCAATCAGCCCCAGCATTTT.